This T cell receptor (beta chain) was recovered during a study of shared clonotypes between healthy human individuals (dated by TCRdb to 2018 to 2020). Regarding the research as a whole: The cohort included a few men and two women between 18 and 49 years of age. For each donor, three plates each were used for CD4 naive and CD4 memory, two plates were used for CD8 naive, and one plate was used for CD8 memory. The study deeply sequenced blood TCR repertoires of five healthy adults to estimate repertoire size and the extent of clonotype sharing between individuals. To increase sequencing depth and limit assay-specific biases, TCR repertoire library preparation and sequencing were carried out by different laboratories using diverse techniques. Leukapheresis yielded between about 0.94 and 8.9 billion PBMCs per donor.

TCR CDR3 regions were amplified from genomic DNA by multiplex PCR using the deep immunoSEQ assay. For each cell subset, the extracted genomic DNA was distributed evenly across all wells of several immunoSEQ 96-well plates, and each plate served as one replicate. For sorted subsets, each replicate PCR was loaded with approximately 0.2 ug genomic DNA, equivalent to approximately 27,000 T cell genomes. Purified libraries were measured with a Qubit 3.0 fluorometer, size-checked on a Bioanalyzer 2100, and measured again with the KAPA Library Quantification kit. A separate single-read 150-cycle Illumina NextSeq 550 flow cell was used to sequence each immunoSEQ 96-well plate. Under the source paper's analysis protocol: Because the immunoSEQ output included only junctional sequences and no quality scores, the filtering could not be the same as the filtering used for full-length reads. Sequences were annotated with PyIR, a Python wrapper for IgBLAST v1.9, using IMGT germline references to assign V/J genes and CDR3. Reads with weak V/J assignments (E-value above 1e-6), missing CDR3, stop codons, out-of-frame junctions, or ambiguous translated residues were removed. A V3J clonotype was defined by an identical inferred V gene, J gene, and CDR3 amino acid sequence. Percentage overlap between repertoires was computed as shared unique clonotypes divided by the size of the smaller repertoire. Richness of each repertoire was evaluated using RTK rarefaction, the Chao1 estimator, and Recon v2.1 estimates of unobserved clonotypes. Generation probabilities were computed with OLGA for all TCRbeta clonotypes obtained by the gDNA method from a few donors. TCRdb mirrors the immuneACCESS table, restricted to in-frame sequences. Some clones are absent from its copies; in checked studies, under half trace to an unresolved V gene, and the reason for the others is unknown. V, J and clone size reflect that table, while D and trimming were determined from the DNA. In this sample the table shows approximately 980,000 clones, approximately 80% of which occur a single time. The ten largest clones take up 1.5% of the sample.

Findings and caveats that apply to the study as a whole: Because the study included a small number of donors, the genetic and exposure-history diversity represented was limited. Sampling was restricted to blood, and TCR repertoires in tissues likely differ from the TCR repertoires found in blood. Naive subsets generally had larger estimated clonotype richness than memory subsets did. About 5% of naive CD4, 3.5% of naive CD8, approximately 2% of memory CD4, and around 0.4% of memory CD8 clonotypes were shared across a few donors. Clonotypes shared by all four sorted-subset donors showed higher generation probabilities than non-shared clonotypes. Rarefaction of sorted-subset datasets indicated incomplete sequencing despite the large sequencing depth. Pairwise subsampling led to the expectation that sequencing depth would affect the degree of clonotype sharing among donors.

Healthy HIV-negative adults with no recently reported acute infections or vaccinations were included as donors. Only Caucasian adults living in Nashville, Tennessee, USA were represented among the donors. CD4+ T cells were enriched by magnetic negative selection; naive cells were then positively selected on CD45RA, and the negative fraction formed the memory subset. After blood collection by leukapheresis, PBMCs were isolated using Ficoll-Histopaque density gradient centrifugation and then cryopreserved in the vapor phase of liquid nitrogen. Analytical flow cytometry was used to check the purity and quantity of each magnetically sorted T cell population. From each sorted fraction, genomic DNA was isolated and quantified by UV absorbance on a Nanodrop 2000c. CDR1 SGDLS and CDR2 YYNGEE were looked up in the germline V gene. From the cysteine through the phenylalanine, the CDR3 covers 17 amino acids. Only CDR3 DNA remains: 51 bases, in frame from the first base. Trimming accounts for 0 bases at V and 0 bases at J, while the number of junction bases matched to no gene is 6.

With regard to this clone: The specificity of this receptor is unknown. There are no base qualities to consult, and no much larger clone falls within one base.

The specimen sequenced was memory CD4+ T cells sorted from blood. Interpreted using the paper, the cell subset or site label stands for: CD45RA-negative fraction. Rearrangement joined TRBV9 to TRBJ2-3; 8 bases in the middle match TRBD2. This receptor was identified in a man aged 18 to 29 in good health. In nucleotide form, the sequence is TGTGCCAGCAGCGTAGGAACTAGCGGCCTGAGCACAGATACGCAGTATTTT. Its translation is CASSVGTSGLSTDTQYF.